This T cell receptor beta chain was profiled in a study of CD8+CD57+ T cells in acquired aplastic anemia. Turning to the study itself: The mean DNA yield obtained from sorted CD4+ and CD8+ cells came to around 3 ug.

The template used for profiling TCR beta VDJ and CDR3 was genomic DNA. A single record per CDR3 protein comes from TCRdb applying MiXCR to the reads. The sample has 130,000 or so distinct CDR3 sequences, over 55% seen once; the top ten hold about 31%. Worth noting for this clonotype: The antigen is not known.

Sequencing was done on patients that had shown CD8+CD57+ cell expansion by flow cytometry. The diagnosis in all patients was severe acquired aplastic anemia. Prior therapy had not been administered to any patient at the time of blood sampling. Findings and caveats of the study: In common between the patients and the controls were around 30 CD8+ CDR3 sequences.

The ends lost 1 base at V and 4 bases at J; junction bases unmatched: 6. Per germline, CDR1 SGHNT and CDR2 YENEEA. There are 15 residues in the CDR3. The J gene is TRBJ1-2, the V gene TRBV11-3, with TRBD1 matching 7 bases. The TCR was taken from a human donor with aplastic anemia. Sequencing was performed on sorted CD4+, CD8+, or CD8+CD57+ T cells (not recorded which) from PBMCs. The CDR3 DNA sequence: TGTGCCAGCAGCTTAGGGGCAGGGGACAGCTATGGCTACACCTTC. Amino acid sequence: CASSLGAGDSYGYTF. Full variable domain (missing parts from reference TRBV11-3 and TRBJ1-2): EAGVVQSPRYKIIEKKQPVAFWCNPISGHNTLYWYLQNLGQGPELLIRYENEEAVDDSQLPKDRFSAERLKGVDSTLKIQPAELGDSAVYLCASSLGAGDSYGYTFGSGTRLTVV.